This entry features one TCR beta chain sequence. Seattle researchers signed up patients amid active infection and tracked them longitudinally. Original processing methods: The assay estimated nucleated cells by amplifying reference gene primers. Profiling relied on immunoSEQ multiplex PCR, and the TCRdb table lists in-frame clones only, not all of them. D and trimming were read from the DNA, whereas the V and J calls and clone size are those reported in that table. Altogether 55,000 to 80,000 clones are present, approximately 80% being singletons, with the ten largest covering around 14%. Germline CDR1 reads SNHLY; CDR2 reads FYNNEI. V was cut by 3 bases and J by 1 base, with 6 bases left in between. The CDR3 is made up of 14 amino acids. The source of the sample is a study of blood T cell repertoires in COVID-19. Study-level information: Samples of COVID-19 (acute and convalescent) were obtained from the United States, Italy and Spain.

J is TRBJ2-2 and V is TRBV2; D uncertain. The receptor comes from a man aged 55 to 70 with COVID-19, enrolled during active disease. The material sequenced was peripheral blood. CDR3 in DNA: TGTGCCAGCAGTGAGGGCGAGAACACCGGGGAGCTGTTTTTT. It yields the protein CASSEGENTGELFF.